What follows are 24 T cell receptor beta chains derived from one specimen sequenced in a study of response to subunit inactivated influenza vaccine. From the RT-PCR reads, TCRdb called clonotypes with MiXCR, one entry per CDR3 protein. The sample holds 630,000 or so distinct CDR3 sequences, 15% to 19% seen once. The sample in question was PBMCs from blood, obtained 12 days after vaccination. Source of these receptors: a man aged 45-65 years who received an inactivated influenza vaccine.

This clonotype was observed a few times. The rearrangement uses TRBV2 and TRBJ1-1; D is perhaps TRBD1 (6 bases). This CDR3 is 15 amino acids long. The ends were cut back, 3 bases at V and 3 bases at J, with 14 bases in the middle. Germline CDR1 SNHLY, CDR2 FYNNEI. The CDR3 DNA reads TGTGCCAGCAGTGACGGGGGCGAAGGGGACACTGAAGCTTTCTTT. Protein product: CASSDGGEGDTEAFF.

This chain joins TRBV12-3 or TRBV12-4 and TRBJ1-4; D remains ambiguous. The CDR3 is 13 amino acids. V was cut by 6 bases and J by 12 bases, with 17 bases left in between. This chain's CDR3 is CASSPSPDLQLFF. The CDR3 DNA is TGTGCCAGCAGCCCAAGCCCCGATTTGCAACTGTTTTTT.

The genes are TRBV7-2 and TRBJ2-1; D tentatively fits TRBD1 or TRBD2 (6 bases each). CDR3 length: 16 residues. Germline V gene sequence: CDR1 SGHTA, CDR2 FQGNSA. V lost 6 bases, J lost 0 bases, and 15 bases lay in between. CDR3 sequence (DNA): TGTGCCAGCAGGGACCCCGGGGGCAGCTCCTACAATGAGCAGTTCTTC. Translating it yields CASRDPGGSSYNEQFF.

The chain uses TRBV9 and TRBJ1-5; the match to TRBD1 covers 7 bases. The CDR3 sequence is 15 residues long. The trim removed 2 bases at V and 3 bases at J, leaving 5 bases unmatched. CDR1 SGDLS and CDR2 YYNGEE come from the germline V gene. The CDR3 DNA sequence: TGTGCCAGCAGCGTCGGGACAGCGAACAATCAGCCCCAGCATTTT. Protein product: CASSVGTANNQPQHF. The variable domain in full, with the rest retrieved from reference TRBV9 and TRBJ1-5, is DSGVTQTPKHLITATGQRVTLRCSPRSGDLSVYWYQQSLDQGLQFLIQYYNGEERAKGNILERFSAQQFPDLHSELNLSSLELGDSALYFCASSVGTANNQPQHFGDGTRLSIL.

In its sample, this clonotype was seen a few times. The rearrangement links TRBV7-2 to TRBJ2-7, with 7 nucleotides matching TRBD1. Trimming cost V 6 bases and J 6 bases; bases outside gene matches: 11. Germline V gene lookup returns CDR1 SGHTA and CDR2 FQGNSA. The CDR3 extends over 14 amino acids. CDR3 region: CASSKTGWRFEQYF. DNA for the CDR3: TGTGCCAGCAGTAAGACAGGGTGGCGGTTCGAGCAGTACTTC.

This clonotype has only a few counts. The chain links TRBV25-1 to TRBJ2-5; 9 positions match TRBD1. CDR1 and CDR2 from the germline V gene are MGHDK and SYGVNS. The junction had 12 bases not matched to a gene; V was cut back by 5 bases and J by 5 bases. CDR3 length: 16 amino acids. CDR3 in amino acids: CASSNGLGTGSETQYF. In nucleotides, the CDR3 is TGTGCCAGCAGTAACGGCCTCGGGACAGGGTCTGAGACCCAGTACTTC. Drawing the rest from reference TRBV25-1 and TRBJ2-5, the complete variable domain is EADIYQTPRYLVIGTGKKITLECSQTMGHDKMYWYQQDPGMELHLIHYSYGVNSTEKGDLSSESTVSRIRTEHFPLTLESARPSHTSQYLCASSNGLGTGSETQYFGPGTRLLVL.

There are a few counts of this clonotype. The rearrangement uses TRBV15 and TRBJ2-2, with D hard to call. This CDR3 contains 15 residues. V lost 1 base and J lost 5, with 11 bases in between. CDR1 LNHNV and CDR2 YYDKDF come from the germline V gene (reference sequence). DNA of the CDR3: TGTGCCACCAGCAGAGCGCCCCAGAGGACCGGGGAGCTGTTTTTT. Protein product: CATSRAPQRTGELFF.

The CDR3 sequence: CASSRRLAGGVYTDTQYF. CDR3 in DNA: TGTGCCAGCAGCCGAAGACTAGCGGGGGGCGTGTACACAGATACGCAGTATTTT. The chain joins TRBV4-2 to TRBJ2-3; 13 positions match TRBD2. Germline-derived CDR1 and CDR2 are LGHNA and YNFKEQ. This CDR3 is built from 18 residues. V lost 4 bases, J lost 2 bases, and 9 bases stayed unmatched.

This chain links TRBV5-6 with TRBJ2-3, with a weak D call TRBD2 (6 bases). CDR1 SGHDT and CDR2 YYEEEE come from the germline V gene. V was pared by 1 base and J by 6 bases, with 15 bases between. The CDR3 length is 15 residues. DNA for the CDR3: TGTGCCAGCAGCTTGCGCCGGGAGTGGGGCGATACGCAGTATTTT. Translation: CASSLRREWGDTQYF.

The V gene is TRBV10-1, the J gene TRBJ2-5, with a possible D match to TRBD2 (6 bases). The V end was cut by 8 bases, the J end by 4 bases, with 14 bases between. Germline values: CDR1 WNHNN, CDR2 SYGVQD (reference sequence). This CDR3 spans 13 amino acids. CDR3 DNA sequence: TGCGCCAGCGGGGACTTGGGCCGAGAGACCCAGTACTTC. Encoded protein: CASGDLGRETQYF.

The CDR3 DNA follows: TGTGCCAGCTATTTCCGATTAGCGGGGCTTAGCTCCTACAATGAGCAGTTCTTC. Protein product: CASYFRLAGLSSYNEQFF. The chain links TRBV5-5 to TRBJ2-1, with 8 bases identical to TRBD2. Looked up from germline, CDR1 is SGHKS and CDR2 is YYEKEE (reference sequence). The trim removed 7 bases at V and 0 bases at J, leaving 15 bases unmatched. The CDR3 is 18 residues long.

This clonotype was recorded many times. This chain links TRBV12-3 or TRBV12-4 with TRBJ1-2; D may be TRBD1 (5 bases). The V gene lost 5 bases and the J gene lost 7 bases, with 11 bases spanning the gap. This CDR3 region has 12 residues. CDR3 protein: CASSPGGVGYTF. The CDR3 nucleotides read TGTGCCAGCAGTCCCGGGGGGGTTGGCTACACCTTC.

The genes are TRBV12-3 or TRBV12-4 and TRBJ2-5; tentatively, D is TRBD2 (5 bases). The CDR3 consists of 14 residues. V lost 9 bases and J lost 4, with 18 bases in between. CDR3 sequence reads: CASKLGSAGETQYF. CDR3 sequence (DNA): TGTGCCAGTAAACTAGGTTCCGCGGGAGAGACCCAGTACTTC.

The chain employs TRBV5-5 and TRBJ2-7; either TRBD1 or TRBD2 may fit D (5 bases each). The CDR3 has 12 amino acids. Between the trimmed V and J ends, which lost 2 bases and 6 bases, there was a span of 9 bases. In germline, CDR1 is SGHKS, CDR2 YYEKEE (reference sequence). CDR3 region: CASSLGTVEQYF. The DNA of the CDR3 is TGTGCCAGCAGCTTAGGGACGGTCGAGCAGTACTTC.

The table lists this clonotype with a few counts. The chain employs TRBV28 and TRBJ2-1; TRBD1 might be the D (6 bases). Germline lookup yields CDR1 MDHEN and CDR2 SYDVKM. Trimming took off 5 bases at V and 1 base at J, with 12 bases between the two ends. The CDR3 loop spans 15 amino acids. CDR3 region: CASSLFRGSYNEQFF. As DNA, the CDR3 is TGTGCCAGCAGTCTCTTCAGGGGTTCCTACAATGAGCAGTTCTTC.

This sequence joins TRBV4-1 and TRBJ2-5, with TRBD1 matching over 8 bases. CDR3 length equals 14 residues. Germline V gene lookup returns CDR1 MGHRA and CDR2 YSYEKL. J lost 3 bases, V lost 4 bases, and 4 bases had no gene match. CDR3 amino acids: CASSPDRVKETQYF. The DNA of the CDR3 is TGCGCCAGCAGCCCGGACAGGGTAAAAGAGACCCAGTACTTC.

Of note for this clonotype: A much larger clone lies one base from this, so it may be a read error. J is TRBJ2-1 and V is TRBV18; tentatively, D is TRBD2 (6 bases). The germline V gene has CDR1 KGHSH and CDR2 LQKENI. Trimming shortened V by 2 bases and J by 1 base, and 9 bases separated the two germline ends. This CDR3 region has 15 residues. CDR3 DNA: TGTGCCAGCTCACCATATCGGGAGTCCTACAATGAGCAGTTCTTC. It codes for CASSPYRESYNEQFF.

The gene calls are TRBV5-1 and TRBJ2-1; either TRBD1 or TRBD2 may fit D (5 bases each). Trimming stripped 4 bases from V and 4 bases from J, with 12 bases between. CDR1 is SGHRS, CDR2 YFSETQ, per germline. The CDR3 length is 14 residues. The CDR3 DNA sequence: TGCGCCAGCAGCACCGGGACGGATTACAATGAGCAGTTCTTC. Amino acid sequence: CASSTGTDYNEQFF.

This clonotype was found a few times. The chain is built from TRBV6-2 or TRBV6-3 and TRBJ1-6; D gene unclear. Between the trimmed V and J ends, which lost 7 bases and 7 bases, there was a span of 14 bases. Germline CDR1 is MNHEY and CDR2 is SVGEGT. The CDR3 totals 14 residues. CDR3 DNA sequence: TGTGCCAGCACCGGAGGTTACAGAAATTCACCCCTCCACTTT. It is translated as CASTGGYRNSPLHF.

This clonotype turned up a few times. The V call is TRBV4-2, the J call TRBJ2-7; perhaps TRBD2 as D (5 bases). This CDR3 region has 18 residues. The V end was cut by 0 bases, the J end by 0 bases, with 18 bases between. Germline CDR1 and CDR2: LGHNA and YNFKEQ. The CDR3 is CASSQDAAPGAASYEQYF. CDR3 coding DNA: TGTGCCAGCAGCCAAGATGCGGCCCCTGGAGCGGCCTCCTACGAGCAGTACTTC.

This chain joins TRBV10-3 and TRBJ2-7; 7 nucleotides line up with TRBD1. The V gene end was trimmed by 4 bases and the J gene end by 5 bases; junction bases not matched to a gene: 8. CDR3 length: 14 amino acids. The germline V gene encodes CDR1 ENHRY and CDR2 SYGVKD. CDR3 DNA: TGTGCCATCAGTGCCACAGGGGATAGGAACGAGCAGTACTTC. It translates to CAISATGDRNEQYF.

This clonotype was seen a few times. V and J are TRBV7-2 and TRBJ1-6; TRBD1 matches 8 bases. Trimming took 6 bases from V and 7 from J; bases not matched to a gene: 5. Per the germline V gene, CDR1 is SGHTA and CDR2 is FQGNSA. The CDR3 is 14 residues long. The CDR3 DNA reads TGTGCCAGCAGGGAGGACAGGGCAAATTCACCCCTCCACTTT. It encodes CASREDRANSPLHF.

V is TRBV12-3 or TRBV12-4 and J is TRBJ2-7; 8 bases fit TRBD2. J gave up 3 bases and V 5 bases, and 3 bases lay outside the gene matches. CDR3 length: 13 residues. The CDR3, as DNA: TGTGCCAGCAGTCGGACTAGCAACTACGAGCAGTACTTC. Amino acids: CASSRTSNYEQYF.

This chain joins TRBV6-5 and TRBJ1-2, with 9 bases matching TRBD1. The V segment lost 4 bases and the J segment 5 bases; nucleotides outside the gene matches: 20. The germline CDR1 and CDR2 sequences are MNHEY and SVGAGI. The CDR3 has 19 residues. The chain's CDR3 is CASSSTTPQGAIQVYGYTF. The DNA for the CDR3 is TGTGCCAGCAGTTCCACCACTCCACAGGGGGCTATACAAGTTTATGGCTACACCTTC.